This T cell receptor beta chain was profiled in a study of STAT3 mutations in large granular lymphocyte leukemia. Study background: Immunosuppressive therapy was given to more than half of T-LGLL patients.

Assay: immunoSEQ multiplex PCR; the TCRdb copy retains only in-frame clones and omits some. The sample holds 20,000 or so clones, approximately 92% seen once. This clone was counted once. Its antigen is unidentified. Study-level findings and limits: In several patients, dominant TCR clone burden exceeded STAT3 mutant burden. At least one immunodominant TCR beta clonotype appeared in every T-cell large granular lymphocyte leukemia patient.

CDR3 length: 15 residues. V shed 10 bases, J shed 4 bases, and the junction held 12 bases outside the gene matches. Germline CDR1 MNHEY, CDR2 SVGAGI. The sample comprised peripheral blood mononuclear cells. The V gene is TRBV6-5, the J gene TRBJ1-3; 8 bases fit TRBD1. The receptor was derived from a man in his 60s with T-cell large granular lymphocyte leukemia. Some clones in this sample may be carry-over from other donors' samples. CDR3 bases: TGTGCCACCTCACAGGGGGGCGCGAGGGGAAACACCATATATTTT. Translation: CATSQGGARGNTIYF.